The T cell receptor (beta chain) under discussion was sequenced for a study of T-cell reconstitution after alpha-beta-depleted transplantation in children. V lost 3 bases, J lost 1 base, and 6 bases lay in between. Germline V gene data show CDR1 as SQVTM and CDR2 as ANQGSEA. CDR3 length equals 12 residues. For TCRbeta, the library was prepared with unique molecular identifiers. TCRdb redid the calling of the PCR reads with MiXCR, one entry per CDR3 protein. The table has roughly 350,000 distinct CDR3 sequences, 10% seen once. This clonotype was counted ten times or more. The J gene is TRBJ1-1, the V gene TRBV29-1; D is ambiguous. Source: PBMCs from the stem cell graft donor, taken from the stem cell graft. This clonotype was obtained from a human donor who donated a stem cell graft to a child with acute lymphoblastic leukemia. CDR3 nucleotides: TGCAGCGTTGAGGGCCAGAACACTGAAGCTTTCTTT. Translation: CSVEGQNTEAFF.